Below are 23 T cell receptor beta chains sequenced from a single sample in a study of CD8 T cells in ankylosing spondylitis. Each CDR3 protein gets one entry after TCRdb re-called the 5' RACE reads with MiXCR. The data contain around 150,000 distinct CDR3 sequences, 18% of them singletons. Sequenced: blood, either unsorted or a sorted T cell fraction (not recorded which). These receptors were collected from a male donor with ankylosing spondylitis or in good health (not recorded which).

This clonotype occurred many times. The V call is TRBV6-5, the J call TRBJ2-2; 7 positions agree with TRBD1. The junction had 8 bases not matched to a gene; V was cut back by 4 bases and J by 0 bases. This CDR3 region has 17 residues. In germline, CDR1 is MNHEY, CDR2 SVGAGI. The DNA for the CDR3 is TGTGCCAGCAGTTCGTACGGACAGGAGGCGAACACCGGGGAGCTGTTTTTT. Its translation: CASSSYGQEANTGELFF.

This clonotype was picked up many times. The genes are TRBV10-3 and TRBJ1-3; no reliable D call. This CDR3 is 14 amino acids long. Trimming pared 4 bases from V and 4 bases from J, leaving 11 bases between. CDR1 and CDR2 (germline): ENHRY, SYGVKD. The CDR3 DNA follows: TGTGCCATCAGTGTTGGCGGGCTCGGAAACACCATATATTTT. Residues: CAISVGGLGNTIYF.

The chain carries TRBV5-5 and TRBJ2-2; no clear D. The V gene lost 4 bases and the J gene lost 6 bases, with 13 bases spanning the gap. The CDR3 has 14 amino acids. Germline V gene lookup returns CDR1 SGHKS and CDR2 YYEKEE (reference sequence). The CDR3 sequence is CASSQTPTAGELFF. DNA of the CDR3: TGTGCCAGCAGCCAAACCCCAACGGCCGGGGAGCTGTTTTTT.

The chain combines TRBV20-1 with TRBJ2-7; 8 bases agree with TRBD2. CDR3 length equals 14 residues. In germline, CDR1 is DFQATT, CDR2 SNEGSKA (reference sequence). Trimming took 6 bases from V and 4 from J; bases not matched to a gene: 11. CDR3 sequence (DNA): TGCAGTGCGCCTCCGGGACTAGATCTTTACGAGCAGTACTTC. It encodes CSAPPGLDLYEQYF.

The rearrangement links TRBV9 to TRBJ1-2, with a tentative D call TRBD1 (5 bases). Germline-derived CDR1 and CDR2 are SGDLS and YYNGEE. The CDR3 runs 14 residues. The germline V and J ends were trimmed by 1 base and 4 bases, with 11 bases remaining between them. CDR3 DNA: TGTGCCAGCAGCGTATCCGGGGCGCCCTATGGCTACACCTTC. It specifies CASSVSGAPYGYTF.

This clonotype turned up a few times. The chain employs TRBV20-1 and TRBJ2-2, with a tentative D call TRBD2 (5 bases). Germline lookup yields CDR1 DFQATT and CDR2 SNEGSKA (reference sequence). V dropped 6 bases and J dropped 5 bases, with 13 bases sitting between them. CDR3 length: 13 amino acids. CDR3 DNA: TGCAGTGCGCTGAGGACTGAAACCGGGGAGCTGTTTTTT. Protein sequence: CSALRTETGELFF.

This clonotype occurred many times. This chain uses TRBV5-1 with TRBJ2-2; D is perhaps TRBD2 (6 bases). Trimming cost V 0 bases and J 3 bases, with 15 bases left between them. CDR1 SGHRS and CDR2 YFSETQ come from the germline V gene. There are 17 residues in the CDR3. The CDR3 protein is CASSLVGSGGYTGELFF. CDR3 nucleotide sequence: TGCGCCAGCAGCTTGGTCGGTAGCGGCGGATACACCGGGGAGCTGTTTTTT.

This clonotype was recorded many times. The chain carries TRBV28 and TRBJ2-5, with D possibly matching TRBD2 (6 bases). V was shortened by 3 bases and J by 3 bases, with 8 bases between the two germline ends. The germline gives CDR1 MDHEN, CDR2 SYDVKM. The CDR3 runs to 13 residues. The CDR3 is CASSLLAEETQYF. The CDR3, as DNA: TGTGCCAGCAGTTTGTTAGCGGAAGAGACCCAGTACTTC.

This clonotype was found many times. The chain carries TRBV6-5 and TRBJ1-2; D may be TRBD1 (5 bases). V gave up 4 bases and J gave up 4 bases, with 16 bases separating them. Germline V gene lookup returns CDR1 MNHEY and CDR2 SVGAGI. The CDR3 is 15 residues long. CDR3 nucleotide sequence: TGTGCCAGCAGTTCCACGACAGCTGGGGGCTATGGCTACACCTTC. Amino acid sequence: CASSSTTAGGYGYTF.

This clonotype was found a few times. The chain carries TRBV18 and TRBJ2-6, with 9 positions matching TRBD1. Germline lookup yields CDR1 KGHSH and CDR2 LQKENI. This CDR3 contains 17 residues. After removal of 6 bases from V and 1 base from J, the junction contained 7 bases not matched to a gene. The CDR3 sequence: CASSNTGGVSGANVLTF. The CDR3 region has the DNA TGTGCCAGCTCTAATACAGGGGGCGTATCTGGGGCCAACGTCCTGACTTTC.

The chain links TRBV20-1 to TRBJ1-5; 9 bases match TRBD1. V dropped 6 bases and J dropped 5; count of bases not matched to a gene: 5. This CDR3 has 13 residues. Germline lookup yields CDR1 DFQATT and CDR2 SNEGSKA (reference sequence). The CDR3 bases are TGCAGTGCCACAGGGGGCGCGGATCAGCCCCAGCATTTT. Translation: CSATGGADQPQHF.

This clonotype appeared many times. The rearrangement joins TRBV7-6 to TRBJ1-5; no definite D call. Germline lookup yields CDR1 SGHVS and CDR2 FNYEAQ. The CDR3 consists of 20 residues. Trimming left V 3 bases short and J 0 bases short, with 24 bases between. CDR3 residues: CASSLGSPMWSLCSNQPQHF. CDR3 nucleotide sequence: TGTGCCAGCAGCTTGGGTAGCCCAATGTGGTCACTGTGTAGCAATCAGCCCCAGCATTTT.

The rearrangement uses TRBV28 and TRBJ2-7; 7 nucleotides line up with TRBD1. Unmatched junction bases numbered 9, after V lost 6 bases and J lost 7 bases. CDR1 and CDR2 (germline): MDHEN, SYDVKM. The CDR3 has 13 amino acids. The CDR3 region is CASSRDSLGEQYF. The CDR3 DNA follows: TGTGCCAGCAGCCGGGACAGTCTTGGAGAGCAGTACTTC.

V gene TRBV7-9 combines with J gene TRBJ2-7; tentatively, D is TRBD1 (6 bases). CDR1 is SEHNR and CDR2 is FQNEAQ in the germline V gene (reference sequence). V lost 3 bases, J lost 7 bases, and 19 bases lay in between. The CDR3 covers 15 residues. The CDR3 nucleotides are TGTGCCAGCAGCTTCTTCTCCTTGGGGGCGCGAGAGCAGTACTTC. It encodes CASSFFSLGAREQYF.

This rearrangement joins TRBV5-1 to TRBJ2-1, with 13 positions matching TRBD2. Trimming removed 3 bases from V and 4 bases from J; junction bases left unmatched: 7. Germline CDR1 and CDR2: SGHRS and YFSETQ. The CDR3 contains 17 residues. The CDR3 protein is CASSSLGTSGTYNEQFF. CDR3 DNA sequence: TGCGCCAGCAGCTCACTAGGGACTAGCGGGACTTACAATGAGCAGTTCTTC.

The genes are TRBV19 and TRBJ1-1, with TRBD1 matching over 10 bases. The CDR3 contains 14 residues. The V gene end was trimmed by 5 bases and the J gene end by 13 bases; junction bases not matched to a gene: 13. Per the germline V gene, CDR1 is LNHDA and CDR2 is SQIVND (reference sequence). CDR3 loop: CASSRRPGTGVFFF. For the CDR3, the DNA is TGTGCCAGTAGTCGACGGCCCGGGACAGGGGTGTTTTTCTTT.

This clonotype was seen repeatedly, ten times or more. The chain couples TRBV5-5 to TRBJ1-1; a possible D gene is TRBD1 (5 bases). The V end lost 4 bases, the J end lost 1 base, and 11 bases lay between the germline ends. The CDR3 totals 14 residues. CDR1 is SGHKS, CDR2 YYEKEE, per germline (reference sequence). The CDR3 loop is CASSRDGGNTEAFF. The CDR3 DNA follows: TGTGCCAGCAGCAGGGACGGGGGGAACACTGAAGCTTTCTTT.

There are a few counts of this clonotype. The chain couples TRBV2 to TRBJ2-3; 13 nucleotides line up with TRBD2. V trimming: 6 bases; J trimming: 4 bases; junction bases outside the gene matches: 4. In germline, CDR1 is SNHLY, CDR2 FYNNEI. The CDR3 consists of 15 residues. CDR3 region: CASRGLAGVPDTQYF. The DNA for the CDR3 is TGTGCCAGCAGAGGACTAGCGGGAGTTCCAGATACGCAGTATTTT.

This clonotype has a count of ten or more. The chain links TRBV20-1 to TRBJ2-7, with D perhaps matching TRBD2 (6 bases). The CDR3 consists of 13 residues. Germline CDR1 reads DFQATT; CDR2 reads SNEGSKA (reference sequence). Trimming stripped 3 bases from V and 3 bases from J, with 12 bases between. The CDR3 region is CSASPGTGYEQYF. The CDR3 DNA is TGCAGTGCTAGTCCGGGGACTGGCTACGAGCAGTACTTC.

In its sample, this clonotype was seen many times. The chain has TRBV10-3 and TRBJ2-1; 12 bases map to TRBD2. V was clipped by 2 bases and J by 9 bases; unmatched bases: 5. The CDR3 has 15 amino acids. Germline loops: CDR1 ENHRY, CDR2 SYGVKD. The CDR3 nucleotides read TGTGCCATCAGTGAGGGACTAGCGGGACAGGGTGAGCAGTTCTTC. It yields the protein CAISEGLAGQGEQFF.

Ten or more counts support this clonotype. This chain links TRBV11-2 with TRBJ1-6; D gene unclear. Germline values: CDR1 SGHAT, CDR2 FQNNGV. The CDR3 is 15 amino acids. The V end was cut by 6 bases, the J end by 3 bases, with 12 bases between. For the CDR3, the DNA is TGTGCCAGCAGTTTGAATGGCGGCTATAATTCACCCCTCCACTTT. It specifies CASSLNGGYNSPLHF.

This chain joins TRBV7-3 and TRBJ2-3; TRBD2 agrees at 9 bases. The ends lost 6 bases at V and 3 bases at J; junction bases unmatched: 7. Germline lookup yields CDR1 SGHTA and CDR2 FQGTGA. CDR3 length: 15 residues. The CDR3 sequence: CASSGGLAWTDTQYF. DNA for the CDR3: TGTGCCAGCAGTGGAGGACTAGCGTGGACAGATACGCAGTATTTT. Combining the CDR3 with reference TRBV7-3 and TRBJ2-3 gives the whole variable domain GAGVSQTPSNKVTEKGKYVELRCDPISGHTALYWYRQSLGQGPEFLIYFQGTGAADDSGLPNDRFFAVRPEGSVSTLKIQRTERGDSAVYLCASSGGLAWTDTQYFGPGTRLTVL.

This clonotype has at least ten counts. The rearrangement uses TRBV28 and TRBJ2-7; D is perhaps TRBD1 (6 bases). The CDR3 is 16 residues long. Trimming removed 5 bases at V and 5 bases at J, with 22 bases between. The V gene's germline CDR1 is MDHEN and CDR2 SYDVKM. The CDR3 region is CASSPIQNRVKDEQYF. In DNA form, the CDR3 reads TGTGCCAGCAGTCCAATCCAGAACAGGGTTAAGGACGAGCAGTACTTC.